This TCR beta chain was retrieved from a study of CXCR3-negative and CXCR3-positive naive CD8 T cells. Study results and caveats: Similar TRBV-TRBJ usage characterized naive CXCR3-negative and CXCR3-positive cells; memory cells differed.

Germline V gene sequence: CDR1 SQVTM, CDR2 ANQGSEA. This CDR3 region has 14 residues. Details on this clonotype: Its cognate antigen is unknown.

Libraries of TRB cDNA were made by 5' RACE and carried UMIs. One entry per CDR3 protein, without DNA, is what TCRdb gives after re-calling the 5' RACE reads. The record lists approximately 100,000 distinct CDR3 sequences, of which the ten most abundant hold around 1.5%. Source material: naive CXCR3- CD8+ T cells from blood. This sample's subset: CD45RO-CCR7+CD27+CD95- naive CD8+ T cells lacking CXCR3 (TNR3-). This TCR was recovered from a human donor in good health. Some clones in this sample may be carry-over from other donors' samples. V and J are TRBV29-1 and TRBJ2-5; TCRdb picks TRBD1, but there is no DNA to check that call. CDR3 sequence: CSVDGQGSQETQYF.